A single T cell receptor (beta chain) is shown here with its context. Its specificity is unknown. Regarding the study as a whole: Tumor Tregs overlapped most with tumor, then blood, naive CD4+ cells.

TCRdb passed the 5' RACE reads through MiXCR, listing each CDR3 protein once. The table records tens of thousands of distinct CDR3 sequences, about 28% of them present only once. V was cut by 2 bases and J by 8 bases, with 9 bases left in between. The CDR3 runs to 13 residues. Per the germline V gene, CDR1 is MNHEY and CDR2 is SVGAGI. This rearrangement joins TRBV6-5 to TRBJ1-4; D is undetermined. Input material: tumor-infiltrating memory CD4+ T cells sorted from the breast tumor. The subset denotes: memory CD4+ T cells, CD4+CD45RO+CD25-. The receptor comes from a female donor with breast cancer. CDR3 nucleotide sequence: TGTGCCAGCAGTTACAGGGTACGCGAAAAACTGTTTTTT. Its translation is CASSYRVREKLFF.